Below, 10 T cell receptor beta chains from the same sample are listed, as sequenced in a study of blood T cell repertoires in COVID-19. Produced via immunoSEQ multiplex PCR; TCRdb's table is partial and in-frame only. The data hold more than 150,000 clones, with about 86% observed a single time. Sequenced sample: peripheral blood. The receptors come from a man in his fifties with active or convalescent COVID-19.

The V and J genes are TRBV19 and TRBJ1-2; tentatively, D is TRBD1 (6 bases). V was pared by 0 bases and J by 7 bases, with 12 bases between. Germline assignment: CDR1 LNHDA and CDR2 SQIVND (reference sequence). The length of the CDR3 is 14 residues. The CDR3 spells CASSIDRPGVGYTF. In nucleotides, the CDR3 is TGTGCCAGTAGTATAGATCGGCCAGGGGTTGGCTACACCTTC.

The chain has TRBV6-1 and TRBJ2-5, with 12 positions matching TRBD2. V lost 2 bases, J lost 4 bases, and 2 bases stayed unmatched. The CDR3 consists of 15 residues. The germline CDR1 and CDR2 sequences are MNHNS and SASEGT. CDR3 amino acids: CASSELAGGPETQYF. The CDR3 DNA follows: TGTGCCAGCAGTGAACTAGCGGGAGGGCCAGAGACCCAGTACTTC.

This chain uses TRBV18 with TRBJ2-2; D is perhaps TRBD1 (5 bases). Germline loops: CDR1 KGHSH, CDR2 LQKENI. CDR3 length equals 16 residues. Trimming took 2 bases from V and 7 from J, leaving 17 bases between them. The CDR3 coding sequence is TGTGCCAGCTCACCATTACTTGGCACGCAGGGCGGGGAGCTGTTTTTT. It specifies CASSPLLGTQGGELFF.

This clone has only one observation. The J gene is TRBJ1-5, the V gene TRBV3-1 (or the pseudogene TRBV3-2); TRBD1 might be the D (6 bases). V was trimmed by 5 bases and J by 2 bases, leaving 16 bases between them. This CDR3 spans 16 amino acids. Per germline, CDR1 LGHDT and CDR2 YNNKEL (reference sequence). CDR3 region: CASSSSTGWGNQPQHF. The CDR3 DNA sequence: TGTGCCAGCAGCTCCTCGACAGGCTGGGGCAATCAGCCCCAGCATTTT.

The V gene is TRBV4-2, the J gene TRBJ2-2; 9 bases map to TRBD1. The CDR3 sequence is 15 residues long. J was trimmed by 4 bases and V by 7 bases; bases with no gene match: 7. Germline V gene sequence: CDR1 LGHNA, CDR2 YNFKEQ. The CDR3 sequence is CASTYDRGGTGELFF. The CDR3 DNA is TGTGCCAGCACCTACGACAGGGGGGGCACCGGGGAGCTGTTTTTT.

This clone was seen a single time. V gene TRBV6-2 or TRBV6-3 combines with J gene TRBJ2-7; 9 bases line up with TRBD2. The germline V gene encodes CDR1 MNHEY and CDR2 SVGEGT. J gave up 4 bases and V 3 bases, and 7 bases lay outside the gene matches. The CDR3 length is 15 residues. In DNA form, the CDR3 reads TGTGCCAGCAGTTATGCGGGAGGGCTTTTGTACGAGCAGTACTTC. Protein: CASSYAGGLLYEQYF.

The rearrangement links TRBV7-2 to TRBJ2-1; D may be TRBD1 (6 bases). Between the trimmed V and J ends, which lost 4 bases and 8 bases, there was a span of 15 bases. The CDR3 is 14 amino acids. Germline loops: CDR1 SGHTA, CDR2 FQGNSA. CDR3 loop: CASSSGPGTHEQFF. In DNA, the CDR3 is TGTGCCAGCAGCTCAGGCCCTGGGACACATGAGCAGTTCTTC. Supplemented by reference TRBV7-2 and TRBJ2-1, the full variable domain reads GAGVSQSPSNKVTEKGKDVELRCDPISGHTALYWYRQSLGQGLEFLIYFQGNSAPDKSGLPSDRFSAERTGGSVSTLTIQRTQQEDSAVYLCASSSGPGTHEQFFGPGTRLTVL.

This chain connects TRBV7-2 to TRBJ1-6; D is perhaps TRBD1 (5 bases). The CDR3 consists of 13 residues. V dropped 4 bases and J dropped 7 bases, with 8 bases sitting between them. Germline V lookup: CDR1 SGHTA, CDR2 FQGNSA. CDR3 loop: CASSSRQNSPLHF. The CDR3 nucleotides are TGTGCCAGCAGCTCCCGACAGAATTCACCCCTCCACTTT. The full variable domain, in which reference TRBV7-2 and TRBJ1-6 provide the parts outside the CDR3, is GAGVSQSPSNKVTEKGKDVELRCDPISGHTALYWYRQSLGQGLEFLIYFQGNSAPDKSGLPSDRFSAERTGGSVSTLTIQRTQQEDSAVYLCASSSRQNSPLHFGNGTRLTVT.

The chain links TRBV5-1 to TRBJ2-3, with TRBD2 as a possible D gene (6 bases). Germline values: CDR1 SGHRS, CDR2 YFSETQ. V gave up 0 bases and J gave up 1 base, with 15 bases separating them. This CDR3 is 17 amino acids long. CDR3: CASSLAGGRVGTDTQYF. The CDR3 coding sequence is TGCGCCAGCAGCTTGGCCGGGGGTCGGGTAGGCACAGATACGCAGTATTTT.

The chain combines TRBV5-6 with TRBJ2-2; TRBD2 matches 13 bases. Looked up from germline, CDR1 is SGHDT and CDR2 is YYEEEE. J gave up 2 bases and V 4 bases, and 11 bases lay outside the gene matches. This CDR3 has 19 residues. CDR3 bases: TGTGCCAGCAGCGAAGCCGGGACTAGCGGGGCTCTAAACACCGGGGAGCTGTTTTTT. Translating gives CASSEAGTSGALNTGELFF.